This T cell receptor beta chain is from a study of metastatic and nonmetastatic thyroid tumors. This clone showed up many times. All patients were treatment-naive before thyroid surgery. Using MiXCR, TCRdb reanalyzed the PCR reads. The data contain fewer than 15,000 clones, less than 30% of them seen just once; the ten biggest clones take up roughly 3.9%. The CDR3 is made up of 16 amino acids. Germline assignment: CDR1 SGDLS and CDR2 YYNGEE. The trim removed 4 bases at V and 1 base at J, leaving 11 bases unmatched. The chain uses TRBV9 and TRBJ2-7, with TRBD2 matching over 7 bases. This sequence was found in a female donor with papillary thyroid cancer or a benign thyroid nodule (not recorded which). Some clones in this sample may be carry-over from other donors' samples. Sequenced material: blood. The CDR3 reads CASSPNSGLVSYEQYF. The CDR3 DNA is TGTGCCAGCAGCCCCAACTCCGGACTAGTTTCCTACGAGCAGTACTTC.